A selection of T cell receptor beta chains follows, all from one sample in a study of cytotoxic CD8 clonotypes in ibrutinib-treated CLL. Clones were sequenced by immunoSEQ multiplex PCR, and TCRdb holds only the in-frame ones, with some missing. The sample lists hundreds of thousands of clones; 60% to 75% were seen once. Sequences were derived from PBMCs, sampled after 24 months of ibrutinib treatment. These receptors originate from a human donor with chronic lymphocytic leukemia. Each CDR3 is given without its conserved first and last residue.

CDR3aa: ASSDTGLTETQY
v_gene: TRBV2
j_gene: TRBJ2-5

CDR3aa: ASSKGGRTDTQY
v_gene: TRBV19
j_gene: TRBJ2-3

CDR3aa: ASSFVTSGRHTDTQY
v_gene: TRBV28
j_gene: TRBJ2-3

CDR3aa: ASSSVNEKLF
v_gene: TRBV5-6
j_gene: TRBJ1-4

CDR3aa: ASSPGDRVVHEQY
v_gene: TRBV7-8
j_gene: TRBJ2-7

CDR3aa: ASSQEHSSYEQY
v_gene: TRBV4-2
j_gene: TRBJ2-7

CDR3aa: ASSQVSSGELF
v_gene: TRBV14
j_gene: TRBJ2-2

CDR3aa: ASSWDSGRTHYEQY
v_gene: TRBV6-6
j_gene: TRBJ2-7

CDR3aa: ASRIGGGMNTGELF
v_gene: TRBV7-9
j_gene: TRBJ2-2

CDR3aa: SVGKTGELF
v_gene: TRBV29-1
j_gene: TRBJ2-2

CDR3aa: AISSRTSGSYEQY
v_gene: TRBV10-3
j_gene: TRBJ2-7

CDR3aa: ASSLANRGQYEQY
v_gene: TRBV7-9
j_gene: TRBJ2-7

CDR3aa: ASSYGQAGGIQY
v_gene: TRBV6-5
j_gene: TRBJ2-4

CDR3aa: ASRESLAGDTGELF
v_gene: TRBV5-1
j_gene: TRBJ2-2

CDR3aa: ATPSRVGHEQF
v_gene: TRBV7-9
j_gene: TRBJ2-1

CDR3aa: ASSEAGNQPQH
v_gene: TRBV2
j_gene: TRBJ1-5

CDR3aa: AWSLWEETQY
v_gene: TRBV30
j_gene: TRBJ2-5

CDR3aa: ASSENRVTQY
v_gene: TRBV27
j_gene: TRBJ2-3

CDR3aa: ASSLGVTNTEAF
v_gene: TRBV7-2
j_gene: TRBJ1-1

CDR3aa: ASSHSRVGYT
v_gene: TRBV14
j_gene: TRBJ1-2